Listed below are T cell receptor beta chains from one sample, sequenced in a study of T cell responses to AZD1222 COVID-19 vaccine. Clones were read by immunoSEQ multiplex PCR, and TCRdb kept only the in-frame ones, dropping some. Here the sample spans about 140,000 clones, 90% being singletons. Sequenced material: peripheral blood, taken on day 0 of AZD1222 vaccination. These receptors were taken from an adult in good health. The conserved cysteine and the conserved F or W are not part of the CDR3 here. D genes are given only for firm matches.

V,D,J,length,CDR3
TRBV7-9,TRBD1,TRBJ2-5,12,ASKTGVYQETQY
TRBV4-2,-,TRBJ2-3,14,ASSQDSRGRTDTQY
TRBV19,-,TRBJ1-4,11,ASTPGVGEKLF
TRBV30,-,TRBJ1-4,18,AWSQRAYKRESGTNEKLF
TRBV2,-,TRBJ2-1,12,ASRGTGPYNEQF
TRBV7-9,TRBD1,TRBJ1-2,11,ASSLLAGGRYT
TRBV10-3,-,TRBJ2-3,12,AISESGSPRTQY
TRBV7-9,TRBD1,TRBJ2-3,16,ASSPILITGTGEDTQY
TRBV30,-,TRBJ2-7,11,AWSEGEPYEQY
TRBV7-6,-,TRBJ2-3,16,ASSLTFVTGNNEDTQY
TRBV11-2,-,TRBJ1-5,13,ASSWGLSGNQPQH
TRBV21-1,-,TRBJ2-7,14,ASSPRTREFTYEQY
TRBV30,-,TRBJ1-2,13,ASLPVTGAGYGYT
TRBV15,-,TRBJ2-7,14,ATSRDLAGAGNEQY
TRBV5-1,-,TRBJ2-5,13,ASSLGRGMSETQY
TRBV6-6,-,TRBJ2-3,11,ASSYGETDTQY
TRBV19,TRBD1,TRBJ2-5,11,ASRDRGRGTQY
TRBV18,-,TRBJ1-3,11,ASSLGTGNTIY
TRBV9,-,TRBJ2-7,10,ASSGGAHEQY
TRBV3-1/TRBV3-2,-,TRBJ1-6,13,ASSQGWSGDSPLH
TRBV4-3,TRBD1,TRBJ2-3,12,ASSQDRGPDTQY
TRBV12-5,-,TRBJ1-5,12,ASGLFLGGQPQH
TRBV30,-,TRBJ1-1,12,AWREKLWEAEAF
TRBV11-3,TRBD2,TRBJ2-1,13,ASSSATSGVGEQF
TRBV5-4,TRBD1,TRBJ1-4,14,ASSADTGQGEEKLF
TRBV10-3,TRBD1,TRBJ1-5,15,AISDGTGGFSNQPQH
TRBV4-2,TRBD2,TRBJ2-1,13,ASSPLAGDQGEQF
TRBV11-3,-,TRBJ2-3,12,ASIQGRFTDTQY
TRBV11-2,-,TRBJ2-3,13,ASSLMVGGTDTQY
TRBV13,-,TRBJ1-6,11,ASSLSGNSPLH
TRBV12-3/TRBV12-4,TRBD2,TRBJ2-5,11,ASIISGSETQY
TRBV14,-,TRBJ1-1,11,ASSQEFPGEAF
TRBV19,-,TRBJ2-7,12,ASSMGRTFYEQY
TRBV5-5,TRBD1,TRBJ1-5,12,ASSPGQLNQPQH
TRBV19,-,TRBJ1-2,13,ASSLSPGQDYGYT
TRBV30,-,TRBJ1-1,10,AWTRVNTEAF
TRBV7-2,-,TRBJ2-7,14,ASSLEPSGRAGEQY
TRBV4-2,-,TRBJ2-3,14,ASSQSQAGGIDTQY
TRBV5-1,TRBD1,TRBJ2-7,13,ASSLTGQAAGEQY
TRBV11-2,-,TRBJ2-1,15,ASSSSPGRVSYNEQF
TRBV29-1,-,TRBJ1-4,11,SVRHSTNEKLF